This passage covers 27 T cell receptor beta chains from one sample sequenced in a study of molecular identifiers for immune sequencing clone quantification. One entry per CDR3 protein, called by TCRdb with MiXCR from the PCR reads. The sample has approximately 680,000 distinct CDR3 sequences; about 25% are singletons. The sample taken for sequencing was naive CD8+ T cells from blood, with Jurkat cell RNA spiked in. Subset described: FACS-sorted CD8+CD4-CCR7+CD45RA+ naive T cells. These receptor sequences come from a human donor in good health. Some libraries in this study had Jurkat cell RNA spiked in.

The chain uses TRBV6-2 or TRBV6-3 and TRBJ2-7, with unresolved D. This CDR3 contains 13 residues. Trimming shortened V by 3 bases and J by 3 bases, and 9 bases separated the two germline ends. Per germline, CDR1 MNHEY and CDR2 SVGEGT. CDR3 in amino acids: CASSYEENYEQYF. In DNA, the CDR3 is TGTGCCAGCAGTTATGAGGAGAACTACGAGCAGTACTTC.

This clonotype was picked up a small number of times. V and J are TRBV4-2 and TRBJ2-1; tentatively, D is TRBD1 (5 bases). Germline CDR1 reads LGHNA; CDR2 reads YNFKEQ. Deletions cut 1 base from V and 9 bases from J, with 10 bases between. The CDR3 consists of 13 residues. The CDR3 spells CASSQVTAVEQFF. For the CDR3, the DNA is TGTGCCAGCAGCCAAGTGACAGCAGTTGAGCAGTTCTTC.

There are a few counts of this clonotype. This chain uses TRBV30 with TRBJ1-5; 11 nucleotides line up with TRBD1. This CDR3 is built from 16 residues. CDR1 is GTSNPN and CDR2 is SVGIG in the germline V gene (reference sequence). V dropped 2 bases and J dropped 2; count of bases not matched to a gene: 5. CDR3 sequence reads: CAWSTGQGAGNQPQHF. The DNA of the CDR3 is TGTGCCTGGAGTACCGGACAGGGGGCAGGCAATCAGCCCCAGCATTTT.

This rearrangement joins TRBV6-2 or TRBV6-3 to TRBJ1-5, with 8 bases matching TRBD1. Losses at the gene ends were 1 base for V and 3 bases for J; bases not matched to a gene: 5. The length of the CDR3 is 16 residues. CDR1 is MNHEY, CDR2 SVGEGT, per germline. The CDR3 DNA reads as TGTGCCAGCAGTTACTTCCAGGGGGCGGTCAATCAGCCCCAGCATTTT. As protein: CASSYFQGAVNQPQHF.

CDR3 nucleotide sequence: TGTGCCAGCAGTTTCCCGGGCCGCCATGGTGCAGATACGCAGTATTTT. This translates into CASSFPGRHGADTQYF. This chain uses TRBV27 with TRBJ2-3; D not resolved. This CDR3 contains 16 residues. Trimming removed 3 bases from V and 4 bases from J, with 17 bases in between. CDR1 and CDR2 from the germline V gene are MNHEY and SMNVEV (reference sequence).

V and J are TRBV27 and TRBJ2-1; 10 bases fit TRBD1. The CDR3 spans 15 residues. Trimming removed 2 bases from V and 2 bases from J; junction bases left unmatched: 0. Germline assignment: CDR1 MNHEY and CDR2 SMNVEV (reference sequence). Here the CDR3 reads CASSLDRGPYNEQFF. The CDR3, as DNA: TGTGCCAGCAGTTTAGACAGGGGGCCCTACAATGAGCAGTTCTTC.

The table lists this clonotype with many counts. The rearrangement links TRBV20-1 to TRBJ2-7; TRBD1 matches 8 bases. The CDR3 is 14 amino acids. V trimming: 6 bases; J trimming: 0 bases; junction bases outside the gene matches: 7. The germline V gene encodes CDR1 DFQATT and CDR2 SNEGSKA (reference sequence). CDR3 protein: CSAPWTGSSYEQYF. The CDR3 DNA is TGCAGTGCACCCTGGACAGGGAGCTCCTACGAGCAGTACTTC.

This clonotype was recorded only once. CDR3 loop: CASSLIGAGRNTEAFF. Written as DNA, the CDR3 is TGTGCCAGCAGCTTAATCGGGGCAGGGAGGAACACTGAAGCTTTCTTT. V usage is TRBV7-6 and J usage is TRBJ1-1; possibly TRBD1 for D (5 bases). The CDR3 has 16 residues. V was clipped by 2 bases and J by 1 base, with 14 bases between them. Looked up from germline, CDR1 is SGHVS and CDR2 is FNYEAQ.

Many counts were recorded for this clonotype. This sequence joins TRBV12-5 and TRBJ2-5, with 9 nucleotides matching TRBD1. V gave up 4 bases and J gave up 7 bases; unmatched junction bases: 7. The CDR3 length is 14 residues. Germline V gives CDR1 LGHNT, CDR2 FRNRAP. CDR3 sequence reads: CASGYLNRGLTQYF. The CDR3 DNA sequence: TGTGCTAGTGGTTACCTCAACAGGGGGCTGACCCAGTACTTC.

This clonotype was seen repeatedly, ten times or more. The CDR3 coding sequence is TGTGCCAGCAGCCCGGGGGGTGTTTCAGGGTACGAGCAGTACTTC. This gives the protein CASSPGGVSGYEQYF. The chain employs TRBV7-2 and TRBJ2-7; 7 nucleotides agree with TRBD2. The CDR3 spans 15 residues. Looked up from germline, CDR1 is SGHTA and CDR2 is FQGNSA. V lost 5 bases and J lost 4; bases outside the gene matches: 11.

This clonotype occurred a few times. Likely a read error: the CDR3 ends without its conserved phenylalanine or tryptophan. CDR3 amino acids: CASSYWRGGLYNEQFS. CDR3 nucleotide sequence: TGTGCCAGCAGCTACTGGCGGGGGGGCCTTTACAATGAGCAGTTCTCC. The chain combines TRBV7-2 with TRBJ2-1, with TRBD2 matching 9 bases. V gave up 4 bases and J gave up 4 bases; unmatched junction bases: 8. CDR3 length: 16 amino acids. Germline V CDR1 and CDR2: SGHTA, FQGNSA.

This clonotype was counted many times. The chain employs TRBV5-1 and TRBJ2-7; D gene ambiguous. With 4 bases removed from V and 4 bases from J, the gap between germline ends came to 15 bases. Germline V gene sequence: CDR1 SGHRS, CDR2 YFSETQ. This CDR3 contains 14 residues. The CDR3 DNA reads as TGCGCCAGCAGCCCGGCGGTTGGCGGATACGAGCAGTACTTC. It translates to CASSPAVGGYEQYF. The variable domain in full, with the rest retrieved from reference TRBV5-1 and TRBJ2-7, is KAGVTQTPRYLIKTRGQQVTLSCSPISGHRSVSWYQQTPGQGLQFLFEYFSETQRNKGNFPGRFSGRQFSNSRSEMNVSTLELGDSALYLCASSPAVGGYEQYFGPGTRLTVT.

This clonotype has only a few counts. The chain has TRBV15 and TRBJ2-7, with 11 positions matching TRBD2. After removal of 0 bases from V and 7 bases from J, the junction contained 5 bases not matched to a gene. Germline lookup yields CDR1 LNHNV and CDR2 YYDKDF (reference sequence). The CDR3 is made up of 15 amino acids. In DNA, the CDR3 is TGTGCCACCAGCAGAGATCTCGGGACTAGCGGTGAGCAGTACTTC. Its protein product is CATSRDLGTSGEQYF.

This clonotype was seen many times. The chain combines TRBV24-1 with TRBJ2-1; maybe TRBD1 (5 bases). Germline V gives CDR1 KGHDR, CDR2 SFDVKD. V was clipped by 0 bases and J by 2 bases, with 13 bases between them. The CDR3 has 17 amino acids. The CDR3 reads CATSDLRYRSTYNEQFF. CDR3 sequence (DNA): TGTGCCACCAGTGATTTGCGGTACAGGTCCACCTACAATGAGCAGTTCTTC.

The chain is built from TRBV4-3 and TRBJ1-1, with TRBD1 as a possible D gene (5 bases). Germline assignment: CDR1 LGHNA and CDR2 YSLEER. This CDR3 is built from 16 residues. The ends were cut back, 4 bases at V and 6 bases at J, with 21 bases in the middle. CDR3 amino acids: CASSPTGKGLSAEAFF. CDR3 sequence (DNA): TGCGCCAGCAGCCCCACCGGGAAGGGGTTATCCGCTGAAGCTTTCTTT.

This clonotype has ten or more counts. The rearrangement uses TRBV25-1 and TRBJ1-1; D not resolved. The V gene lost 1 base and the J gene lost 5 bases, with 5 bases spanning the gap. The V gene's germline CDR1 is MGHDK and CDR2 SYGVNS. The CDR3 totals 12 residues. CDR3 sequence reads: CASSEWGTEAFF. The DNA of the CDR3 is TGTGCCAGCAGTGAATGGGGTACTGAAGCTTTCTTT. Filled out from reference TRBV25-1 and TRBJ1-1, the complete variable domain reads EADIYQTPRYLVIGTGKKITLECSQTMGHDKMYWYQQDPGMELHLIHYSYGVNSTEKGDLSSESTVSRIRTEHFPLTLESARPSHTSQYLCASSEWGTEAFFGQGTRLTVV.

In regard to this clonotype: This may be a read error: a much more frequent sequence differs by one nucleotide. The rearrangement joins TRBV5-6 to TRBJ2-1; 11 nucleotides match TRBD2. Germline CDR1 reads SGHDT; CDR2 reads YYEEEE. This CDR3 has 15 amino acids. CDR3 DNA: TGTGCCAGCAGCCCGGGACTAGCGGCATACAATGTGCAGTTCTTC. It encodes CASSPGLAAYNVQFF.

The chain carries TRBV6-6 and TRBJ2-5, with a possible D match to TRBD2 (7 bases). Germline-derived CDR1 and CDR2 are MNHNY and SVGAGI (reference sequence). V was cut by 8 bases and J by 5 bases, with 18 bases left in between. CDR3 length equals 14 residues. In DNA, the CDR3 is TGTGCCAGCGGGGGGGGGCCAGCGTGGGAGACCCAGTACTTC. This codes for CASGGGPAWETQYF.

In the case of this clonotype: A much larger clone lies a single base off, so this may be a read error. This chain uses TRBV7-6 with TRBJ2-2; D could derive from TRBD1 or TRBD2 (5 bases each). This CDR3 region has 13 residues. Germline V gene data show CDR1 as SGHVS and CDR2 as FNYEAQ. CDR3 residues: CASSLAGHGELLF. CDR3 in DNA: TGTGCCAGCAGCTTAGCGGGGCACGGGGAGCTGCTTTTT.

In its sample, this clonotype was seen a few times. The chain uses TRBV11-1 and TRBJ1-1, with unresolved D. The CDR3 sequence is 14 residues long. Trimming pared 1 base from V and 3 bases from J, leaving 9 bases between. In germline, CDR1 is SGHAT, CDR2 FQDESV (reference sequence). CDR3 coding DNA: TGTGCCAGCAGCTTAGTTCGCAGCTACACTGAAGCTTTCTTT. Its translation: CASSLVRSYTEAFF.

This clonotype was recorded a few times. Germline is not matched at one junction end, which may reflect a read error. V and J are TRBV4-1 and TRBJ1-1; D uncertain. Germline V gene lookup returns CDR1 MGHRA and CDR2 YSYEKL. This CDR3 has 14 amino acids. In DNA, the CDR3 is TGCGCCAGCAGCCACAGGCACCCGAACGCTGAAGCTTTCTTT. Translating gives CASSHRHPNAEAFF.

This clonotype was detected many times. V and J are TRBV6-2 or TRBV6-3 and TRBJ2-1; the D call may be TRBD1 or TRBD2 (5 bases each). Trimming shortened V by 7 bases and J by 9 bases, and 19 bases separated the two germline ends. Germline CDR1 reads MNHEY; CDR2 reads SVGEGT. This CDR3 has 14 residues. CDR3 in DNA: TGTGCCAGCACCAACCGGGGCTACATGGGTGAGCAGTTCTTC. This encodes CASTNRGYMGEQFF.

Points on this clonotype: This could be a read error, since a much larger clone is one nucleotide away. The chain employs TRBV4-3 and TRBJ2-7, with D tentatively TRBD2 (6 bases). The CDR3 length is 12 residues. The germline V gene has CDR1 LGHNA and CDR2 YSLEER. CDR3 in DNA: TGCGCCCGCAGCCACGGCGGGGACGAGCAGTACTTC. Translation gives CARSHGGDEQYF.

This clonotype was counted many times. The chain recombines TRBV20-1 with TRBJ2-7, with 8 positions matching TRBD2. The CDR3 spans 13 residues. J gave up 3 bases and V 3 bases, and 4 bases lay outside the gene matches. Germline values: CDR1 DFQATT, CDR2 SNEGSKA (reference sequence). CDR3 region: CSARGLGVYEQYF. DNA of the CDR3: TGCAGTGCTAGGGGACTAGGAGTCTACGAGCAGTACTTC.

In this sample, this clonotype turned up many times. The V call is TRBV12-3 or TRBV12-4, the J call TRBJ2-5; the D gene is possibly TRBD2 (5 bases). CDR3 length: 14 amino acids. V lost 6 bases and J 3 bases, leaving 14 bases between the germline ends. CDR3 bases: TGTGCCAGCAGCCTGATAAGCGGAAAAGAGACCCAGTACTTC. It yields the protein CASSLISGKETQYF.

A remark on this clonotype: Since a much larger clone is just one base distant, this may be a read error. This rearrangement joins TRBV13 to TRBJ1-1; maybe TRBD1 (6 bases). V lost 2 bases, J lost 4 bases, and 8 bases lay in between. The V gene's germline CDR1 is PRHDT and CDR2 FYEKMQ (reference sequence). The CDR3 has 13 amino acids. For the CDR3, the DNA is TGTGCCAGCAGCTTATGGGGGCCCACTGAAGCTTTCTTT. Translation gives CASSLWGPTEAFF.

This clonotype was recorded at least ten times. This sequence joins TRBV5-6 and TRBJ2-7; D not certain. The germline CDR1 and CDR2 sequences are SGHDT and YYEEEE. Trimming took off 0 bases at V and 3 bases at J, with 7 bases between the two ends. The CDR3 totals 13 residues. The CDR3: CASSLAYSYEQYF. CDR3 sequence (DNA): TGTGCCAGCAGCTTGGCCTACAGCTACGAGCAGTACTTC.